Presented here are 28 T cell receptor beta chains from one specimen sequenced in a study of T-cell reconstitution after alpha-beta-depleted transplantation in children. This sample's TCRbeta library carried unique molecular identifier barcodes. MiXCR, run by TCRdb on the PCR reads, gives a single entry per CDR3 protein. Seen here are 500,000 to 600,000 distinct CDR3 sequences, roughly 33% observed once, and the top ten hold less than 2.5%. The input for sequencing was PBMCs from the stem cell graft donor, taken from the stem cell graft. The receptors were sampled from a human donor who donated a stem cell graft to a child with aplastic anemia.

The V call is TRBV18, the J call TRBJ1-1, with a weak D call TRBD1 (6 bases). This CDR3 contains 14 residues. From germline, CDR1 is KGHSH and CDR2 LQKENI. The V end was cut by 1 base, the J end by 6 bases, with 12 bases between. DNA for the CDR3: TGTGCCAGCTCACCACTGCCTAGGACAGCTGAAGCTTTCTTT. Its protein is CASSPLPRTAEAFF.

The chain employs TRBV13 and TRBJ2-7; 9 bases align to TRBD1. The CDR3 length is 18 residues. Germline V gives CDR1 PRHDT, CDR2 FYEKMQ (reference sequence). V lost 4 bases to trimming and J lost 6 bases; unmatched junction nucleotides: 19. This CDR3 reads CASSSTGTGPRYTTEQYF. The DNA of the CDR3 is TGTGCCAGCAGCTCGACCGGGACAGGGCCGCGCTATACCACCGAGCAGTACTTC.

This clonotype came up a few times. This chain connects TRBV10-1 to TRBJ2-7; TRBD2 agrees at 7 bases. After removal of 6 bases from V and 4 bases from J, the junction contained 9 bases not matched to a gene. The CDR3 runs 14 residues. CDR1 WNHNN and CDR2 SYGVQD come from the germline V gene (reference sequence). The CDR3 DNA reads as TGCGCCAGCAGAGGGTTCTGGCGGGGGTACGAGCAGTACGTC. It specifies CASRGFWRGYEQYV.

The V and J genes are TRBV7-2 and TRBJ1-2; D gene uncertain. The CDR3 spans 13 residues. Germline CDR1 SGHTA, CDR2 FQGNSA. V lost 5 bases and J lost 1, with 8 bases in between. For the CDR3, the DNA is TGTGCCAGCAGCCCGTCTTTTAACTATGGCTACACCTTC. This codes for CASSPSFNYGYTF.

The gene calls are TRBV6-2 or TRBV6-3 and TRBJ2-3; D unclear. The CDR3 has 18 residues. The germline V gene has CDR1 MNHEY and CDR2 SVGEGT. Trimming left V 1 base short and J 0 bases short, with 17 bases between. CDR3 bases: TGTGCCAGCAGTTACTTCGGCATGACACCTCCTAGCACAGATACGCAGTATTTT. This sequence encodes CASSYFGMTPPSTDTQYF.

This clonotype came up many times. This chain uses TRBV11-2 with TRBJ2-1; the D is unclear. The CDR3 is 12 amino acids. The germline CDR1 and CDR2 sequences are SGHAT and FQNNGV. V lost 2 bases and J 5 bases, leaving 4 bases between the germline ends. This CDR3 is CASSLTDNEQFF. The CDR3 coding sequence is TGTGCCAGCAGCTTAACTGACAATGAGCAGTTCTTC.

In this sample, this clonotype turned up a few times. The rearrangement uses TRBV6-1 and TRBJ2-1; D may match TRBD1 or TRBD2 (5 bases each). The CDR3 is made up of 13 amino acids. Germline CDR1 and CDR2: MNHNS and SASEGT. The V and J ends lost 5 bases and 8 bases respectively, with 13 bases between them. CDR3 nucleotide sequence: TGTGCCAGCAGTCCCGGGGCCTCCTATGAGCAGTTCTTC. Protein product: CASSPGASYEQFF.

This clonotype was detected a few times. The chain carries TRBV20-1 and TRBJ2-3; D call uncertain. CDR3 length: 13 amino acids. Looked up from germline, CDR1 is DFQATT and CDR2 is SNEGSKA (reference sequence). The V and J ends lost 6 bases and 1 base respectively, with 11 bases between them. CDR3 protein: CSAPPRRTDTQYF. The CDR3 DNA is TGCAGTGCCCCCCCGAGGCGCACAGATACGCAGTATTTT.

The CDR3 DNA sequence: TGTGCCAGCAGCTTAAGCGGGGGGCCCTCGGAAGCTTTCTTT. Translated: CASSLSGGPSEAFF. J is TRBJ1-1 and V is TRBV7-9; tentatively, D is TRBD1 (6 bases). The CDR3 sequence is 14 residues long. From germline, CDR1 is SEHNR and CDR2 FQNEAQ (reference sequence). Trimming shortened V by 2 bases and J by 8 bases, and 15 bases separated the two germline ends.

DNA for the CDR3: TGTGCCAGCAGTTCAGCTGATTGGGCGAACACCGGGGAGCTGTTTTTT. It yields the protein CASSSADWANTGELFF. J is TRBJ2-2 and V is TRBV27; D not certain. Trimming pared 4 bases from V and 0 bases from J, leaving 12 bases between. The CDR3 has 16 residues. Germline CDR1 MNHEY, CDR2 SMNVEV (reference sequence).

The chain combines TRBV18 with TRBJ2-3; no firm D call. V lost 0 bases to trimming and J lost 0 bases, with 10 bases between them. The CDR3 covers 16 residues. Germline assignment: CDR1 KGHSH and CDR2 LQKENI. The CDR3 DNA sequence: TGTGCCAGCTCACCACCGTACGGTTCTAGCACAGATACGCAGTATTTT. As protein: CASSPPYGSSTDTQYF.

Here the CDR3 DNA reads TGTGCCAGCAGCCCTACAGGGACGAAGAAGCCCCAGCATTTT. Residues: CASSPTGTKKPQHF. The chain recombines TRBV12-3 or TRBV12-4 with TRBJ1-5; tentatively, D is TRBD1 (6 bases). The CDR3 is 14 residues long. V was cut by 6 bases and J by 8 bases, with 17 bases left in between.

The rearrangement links TRBV11-2 to TRBJ1-6; D is uncertain. The V and J ends lost 1 base and 6 bases respectively, with 10 bases between them. CDR1 is SGHAT and CDR2 is FQNNGV in the germline V gene. The CDR3 covers 15 residues. CDR3 sequence: CASSLGGHFNSPLHF. The CDR3 DNA is TGTGCCAGCAGCTTAGGAGGGCACTTTAATTCACCCCTCCACTTT.

This chain connects TRBV5-1 to TRBJ2-3; TRBD1 matches 7 bases. Trimming took 4 bases from V and 0 from J; bases not matched to a gene: 5. Germline V lookup: CDR1 SGHRS, CDR2 YFSETQ. This CDR3 is built from 15 residues. CDR3 sequence (DNA): TGCGCCAGCAGCGCCCGGGACAGTAGCACAGATACGCAGTATTTT. It yields the protein CASSARDSSTDTQYF.

Only one count was recorded for this clonotype. The genes are TRBV29-1 and TRBJ1-3; 10 nucleotides line up with TRBD1. This CDR3 has 18 residues. The junction had 13 bases not matched to a gene; V was cut back by 1 base and J by 4 bases. Germline assignment: CDR1 SQVTM and CDR2 ANQGSEA. CDR3 sequence reads: CSVEVPPGQGSAGNTIYF. CDR3 DNA sequence: TGCAGCGTTGAAGTTCCCCCGGGACAGGGGTCCGCCGGAAACACCATATATTTT.

This clonotype occurred a few times. This chain uses TRBV7-9 with TRBJ1-5; 9 bases are a match to TRBD1. The CDR3 spans 15 residues. Trimming cost V 5 bases and J 5 bases; bases outside gene matches: 7. CDR1 and CDR2 from the germline V gene are SEHNR and FQNEAQ (reference sequence). In nucleotides, the CDR3 is TGTGCCAGCAGCATGGGGACAGGGCGGGATCAGCCCCAGCATTTT. Amino acid sequence: CASSMGTGRDQPQHF. Full variable domain (outside the CDR3, taken from reference TRBV7-9 and TRBJ1-5): DTGVSQNPRHKITKRGQNVTFRCDPISEHNRLYWYRQTLGQGPEFLTYFQNEAQLEKSRLLSDRFSAERPKGSFSTLEIQRTEQGDSAMYLCASSMGTGRDQPQHFGDGTRLSIL.

The chain couples TRBV6-8 to TRBJ1-5; D not certain. The CDR3 is 16 residues long. The germline CDR1 and CDR2 sequences are MNHGY and SAAAGT. V lost 4 bases and J 1 base, leaving 14 bases between the germline ends. CDR3 residues: CASSFDGEGSNQPQHF. Here the CDR3 DNA reads TGTGCCAGCAGTTTCGACGGGGAAGGGAGCAATCAGCCCCAGCATTTT.

This clonotype was seen a handful of times. The chain joins TRBV7-2 to TRBJ2-7; no clear D gene. With 1 base removed from V and 6 bases from J, the gap between germline ends came to 13 bases. The CDR3 runs 14 residues. The V gene's germline CDR1 is SGHTA and CDR2 FQGNSA. This chain's CDR3 is CASSLEERLVEQYF. The CDR3 nucleotides are TGTGCCAGCAGCTTAGAAGAGAGGTTGGTCGAGCAGTACTTC.

The chain employs TRBV20-1 and TRBJ1-6; D may be TRBD1 (5 bases). Germline values: CDR1 DFQATT, CDR2 SNEGSKA (reference sequence). Trimming removed 6 bases at V and 5 bases at J, with 17 bases between. CDR3 length: 15 amino acids. CDR3 sequence reads: CSAALGGADNSPLHF. CDR3 DNA: TGCAGTGCCGCCTTGGGAGGGGCCGATAATTCACCCCTCCACTTT.

V is TRBV15 and J is TRBJ2-7, with D possibly matching TRBD2 (6 bases). The ends were cut back, 1 base at V and 3 bases at J, with 19 bases in the middle. The CDR3 extends over 17 amino acids. From germline, CDR1 is LNHNV and CDR2 YYDKDF (reference sequence). The chain's CDR3 is CATSRGLGRLVFYEQYF. The CDR3 region has the DNA TGTGCCACCAGCAGAGGCTTAGGGAGACTAGTCTTCTACGAGCAGTACTTC.

V is TRBV28 and J is TRBJ1-4; D is ambiguous. The CDR3 has 17 amino acids. The germline V gene encodes CDR1 MDHEN and CDR2 SYDVKM. Deletions cut 2 bases from V and 2 bases from J, with 15 bases between. The CDR3 spells CASSLAAGLWTNEKLFF. The DNA of the CDR3 is TGTGCCAGCAGTTTAGCGGCAGGACTTTGGACTAATGAAAAACTGTTTTTT. The variable domain in full, with the rest retrieved from reference TRBV28 and TRBJ1-4, is DVKVTQSSRYLVKRTGEKVFLECVQDMDHENMFWYRQDPGLGLRLIYFSYDVKMKEKGDIPEGYSVSREKKERFSLILESASTNQTSMYLCASSLAAGLWTNEKLFFGSGTQLSVL.

The sample holds a few counts of this clonotype. The chain links TRBV5-1 to TRBJ2-7, with TRBD1 matching 9 bases. Germline V CDR1 and CDR2: SGHRS, YFSETQ. This CDR3 spans 15 amino acids. V shed 0 bases and J 6 bases; nucleotides not matched to a gene: 7. DNA of the CDR3: TGCGCCAGCAGCTTGGTAGTGGACAGGGGCCCCGAGCAGTACTTC. This encodes CASSLVVDRGPEQYF.

Only a few counts were recorded for this clonotype. V usage is TRBV7-2 and J usage is TRBJ1-5; D remains unclear. This CDR3 is built from 15 residues. CDR1 and CDR2 from the germline V gene are SGHTA and FQGNSA. V lost 5 bases and J 4 bases, leaving 15 bases between the germline ends. The CDR3 DNA is TGTGCCAGCAGCCCAGAGGGCCTAAAAAATCAGCCCCAGCATTTT. This encodes CASSPEGLKNQPQHF.

In DNA form, the CDR3 reads TGTGCCAGCAGCGTAGGGTGGAGCTCCTACAATGAGCAGTTCTTC. Its protein is CASSVGWSSYNEQFF. V is TRBV9 and J is TRBJ2-1, with no clear D. The CDR3 totals 15 residues. Germline CDR1 reads SGDLS; CDR2 reads YYNGEE. V was trimmed by 0 bases and J by 0 bases, leaving 7 bases between them. The variable domain in full, completed from reference TRBV9 and TRBJ2-1, reads DSGVTQTPKHLITATGQRVTLRCSPRSGDLSVYWYQQSLDQGLQFLIQYYNGEERAKGNILERFSAQQFPDLHSELNLSSLELGDSALYFCASSVGWSSYNEQFFGPGTRLTVL.

Here the CDR3 DNA reads TGTGCCACCAGCATGGGACGGGGCTACGAGCAGTACTTC. It specifies CATSMGRGYEQYF. The chain combines TRBV15 with TRBJ2-7; D possibly matches TRBD1 or TRBD2 (5 bases each). V was pared by 4 bases and J by 3 bases, with 10 bases between. CDR1 is LNHNV, CDR2 YYDKDF, per germline (reference sequence). There are 13 residues in the CDR3.

The chain recombines TRBV20-1 with TRBJ1-4; a weak D match, TRBD1 (5 bases). In germline, CDR1 is DFQATT, CDR2 SNEGSKA (reference sequence). With 5 bases removed from V and 5 bases from J, the gap between germline ends came to 15 bases. This CDR3 has 14 residues. CDR3 sequence: CSAPTGGGNEKLFF. CDR3 nucleotides: TGCAGTGCTCCCACGGGGGGAGGGAATGAAAAACTGTTTTTT.

Remarks on this clonotype: At one boundary the junction diverges from the germline segment, which might be a read error. The chain uses TRBV6-4 and TRBJ2-1; D gene uncertain. The CDR3 sequence is 19 residues long. CDR1 and CDR2 from the germline V gene are MRHNA and SNTAGT. The CDR3 spells CTSSPRPTQRIASRNEQFF. The CDR3 bases are TGTACCAGCAGTCCCCGACCCACCCAGAGGATCGCCTCCAGGAATGAGCAGTTCTTC.

In this sample, this clonotype turned up a few times. This sequence joins TRBV10-3 and TRBJ2-1; 10 positions match TRBD1. V gave up 0 bases and J gave up 3 bases; unmatched junction bases: 2. Germline CDR1 ENHRY, CDR2 SYGVKD. The CDR3 sequence is 16 residues long. The CDR3 loop reads CAISESTGGLYNEQFF. The CDR3 nucleotides read TGTGCCATCAGTGAGTCGACAGGGGGCCTCTACAATGAGCAGTTCTTC.